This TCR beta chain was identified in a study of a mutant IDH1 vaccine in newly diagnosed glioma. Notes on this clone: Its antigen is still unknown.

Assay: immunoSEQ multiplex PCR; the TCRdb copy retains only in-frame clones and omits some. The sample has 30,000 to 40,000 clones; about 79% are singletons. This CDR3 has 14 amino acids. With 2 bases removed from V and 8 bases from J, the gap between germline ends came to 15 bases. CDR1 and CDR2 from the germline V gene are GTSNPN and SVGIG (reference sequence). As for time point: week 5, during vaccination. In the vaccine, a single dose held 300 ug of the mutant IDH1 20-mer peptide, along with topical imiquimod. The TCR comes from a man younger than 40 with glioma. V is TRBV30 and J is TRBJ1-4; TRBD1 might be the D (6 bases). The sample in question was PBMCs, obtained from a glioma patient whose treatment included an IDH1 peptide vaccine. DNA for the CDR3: TGTGCCTGGAGTTCTCGGGGGGCGGGGGAAAAACTGTTTTTT. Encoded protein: CAWSSRGAGEKLFF. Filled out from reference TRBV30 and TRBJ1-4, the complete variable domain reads SQTIHQWPATLVQPVGSPLSLECTVEGTSNPNLYWYRQAAGRGLQLLFYSVGIGQISSEVPQNLSASRPQDRQFILSSKKLLLSDSGFYLCAWSSRGAGEKLFFGSGTQLSVL.